This T cell receptor delta chain came from a study of gamma-delta T cells after stem cell transplantation. TCRdb re-called the RT-PCR reads through CATT. The sample has around 1,300 delta-chain clones; around 5% are singletons. This clone was seen more than once but under ten times. The protein recorded in TCRdb matches a much larger clone and deviates from this DNA's translation at residue 4, suggesting a read error; the protein here is obtained by translating the DNA. The sequenced sample consisted of gamma-delta T cells. The sequence came from a human donor. It is not recorded whose cells these are; they may come from a transplant donor.

The CDR3, as DNA: TGTGCCTGTAACACACTGGGGGATGCGGCCGGAAAACTCATCTTT. This sequence encodes CACNTLGDAAGKLIF. The chain joins TRDV2 to TRDJ1, with 10 bases fitting TRDD3. There are 15 residues in the CDR3. CDR1 is GEAIGNYY and CDR2 is EKD in the germline V gene.